Here is one T cell receptor (beta chain) with its context. The record originates from a study of blood T cell repertoires in COVID-19. Study processing details: Nucleated cell number was recorded as an estimate derived from reference gene primer amplification. Clones were sequenced by immunoSEQ multiplex PCR, and TCRdb holds only the in-frame ones, with some missing. V, J and clone size were drawn from that table, and D and trimming were deduced from the DNA. The data show over 90,000 clones, about 85% seen once. The TCR comes from a man between 60 and 70 years old with acute or convalescent COVID-19. Sequenced sample: peripheral blood.

The CDR3 nucleotides read TGTGCCAGCAGGATACAGGGGGCGAACACCGGGGAGCTGTTTTTT. Its protein is CASRIQGANTGELFF. The chain joins TRBV2 to TRBJ2-2; 8 bases match TRBD1. V was clipped by 6 bases and J by 0 bases; unmatched bases: 3. The germline V gene encodes CDR1 SNHLY and CDR2 FYNNEI. The CDR3 is made up of 15 amino acids.